This T cell receptor (beta chain) was recovered during a study of CD8 T cells in Susac syndrome. Study background: Among the Susac syndrome patients who underwent sequencing, more than 5 had clinically active disease, while eight of them were in remission.

In this sample, this clonotype turned up once. Its matching antigen is unknown. Germline CDR1 and CDR2: DFQATT and SNEGSKA (reference sequence). The CDR3 runs to 12 residues. The V gene lost 6 bases and the J gene lost 4 bases, with 12 bases spanning the gap. Study results and limitations: Susac-specific public clones were found in total CD8+ and CD8+ TEMRA repertoires, numbering fewer than 20 and five, respectively.

The RNA, about 0.5 to 1 ug, was put through reverse transcription using random hexamers. TCRdb reprocessed the immunoSEQ multiplex PCR reads via MiXCR and lists one record per CDR3 protein. Found here are 50,000 to 55,000 distinct CDR3 sequences, over 90% of them singletons; the top ten hold less than 0.95%. The sample comprised CD8+ T cells from PBMCs. The V call is TRBV20-1, the J call TRBJ2-5, with D tentatively TRBD1 (7 bases). The sequence was collected from a human donor with Susac syndrome. CDR3 protein: CSARGRLETQYF. CDR3 sequence (DNA): TGCAGTGCCAGGGGGAGGTTAGAGACCCAGTACTTC.